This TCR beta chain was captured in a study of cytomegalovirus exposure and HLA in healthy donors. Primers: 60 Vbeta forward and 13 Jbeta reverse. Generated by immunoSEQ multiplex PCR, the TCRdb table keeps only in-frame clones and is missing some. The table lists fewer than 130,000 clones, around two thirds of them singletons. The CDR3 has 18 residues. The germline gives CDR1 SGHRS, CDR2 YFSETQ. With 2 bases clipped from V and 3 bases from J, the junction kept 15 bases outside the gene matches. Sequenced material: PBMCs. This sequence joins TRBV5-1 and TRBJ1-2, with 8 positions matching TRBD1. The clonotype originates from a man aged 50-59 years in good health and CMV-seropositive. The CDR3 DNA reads TGCGCCAGCAGCTTAAACGGGGTTCGGACAGGGCTTGACTATGGCTACACCTTC. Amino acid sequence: CASSLNGVRTGLDYGYTF.